This T cell receptor beta chain was sequenced for a study of cytomegalovirus exposure and HLA in healthy donors. Trimming took 4 bases from V and 6 from J, leaving 13 bases between them. Looked up from germline, CDR1 is SGDLS and CDR2 is YYNGEE. The CDR3 has 14 amino acids. This PCR relied on a set of 60 Vbeta primers and 13 Jbeta primers. Only in-frame clones appear in the TCRdb table, and some are missing; sequencing was by immunoSEQ multiplex PCR. The repertoire holds roughly 82,000 clones, with over 60% as singletons. Comment on this clone: Its matching antigen is unknown.

Regarding the study as a whole: In a later analysis, several top co-occurrence clusters appeared linked to parvovirus B19, influenza, CMV and Epstein-Barr virus. After further analysis at a later stage, 15,000 to 20,000 TCR beta sequences were associated with HLA alleles at 0.05 false discovery rate.

Nominal health characterized the donors when sampled, though unrecorded immune exposures were likely. This TCR was recovered from a woman between 40 and 50 years old in good health and CMV-seropositive. V usage is TRBV9 and J usage is TRBJ2-2; D is perhaps TRBD2 (5 bases). The sequencing input was PBMCs. CDR3 nucleotide sequence: TGTGCCAGCAGCCCCCAGGTCGGGGCCGGGGAGCTGTTTTTT. Translating gives CASSPQVGAGELFF.